The 5 T cell receptor beta chains listed next were all sequenced from one sample in a study of type 1 and type 2 diabetes patients. The PCR template was genomic DNA. The TCR beta CDR3 region was amplified using 30 forward and 13 reverse primers. TCRdb reprocessed the multiplex PCR reads via MiXCR and lists one record per CDR3 protein. The table includes more than 250,000 distinct CDR3 sequences, roughly 50% detected once. Sequencing input: peripheral blood mononuclear cells (PBMCs). These receptors were collected from a man younger than 35 with type 2 diabetes.

Remarks on this clonotype: The germline gene is not matched at one end of the junction; a read error may be the cause. The chain combines TRBV10-3 with TRBJ2-7; TRBD1 agrees at 7 bases. CDR3 length: 14 amino acids. CDR1 is ENHRY, CDR2 SYGVKD, per germline. Written as DNA, the CDR3 is TGTGCCATCAGCCAAACCGGGACAGCCTACGTGCAGTACTTC. As protein: CAISQTGTAYVQYF.

The chain uses TRBV7-9 and TRBJ1-3; D may be TRBD1 (5 bases). This CDR3 region has 15 residues. Germline loops: CDR1 SEHNR, CDR2 FQNEAQ (reference sequence). V gave up 5 bases and J gave up 1 base, with 12 bases separating them. Here the CDR3 DNA reads TGTGCCAGCAGCCAGATGGGGGGGTCTGGAAACACCATATATTTT. It specifies CASSQMGGSGNTIYF. Supplemented by reference TRBV7-9 and TRBJ1-3, the full variable domain reads DTGVSQNPRHKITKRGQNVTFRCDPISEHNRLYWYRQTLGQGPEFLTYFQNEAQLEKSRLLSDRFSAERPKGSFSTLEIQRTEQGDSAMYLCASSQMGGSGNTIYFGEGSWLTVV.

This clonotype was counted a few times. The V and J genes are TRBV18 and TRBJ2-7, with 9 bases lining up with TRBD1. V lost 6 bases and J lost 6; bases outside the gene matches: 3. CDR1 and CDR2 (germline): KGHSH, LQKENI. The CDR3 is made up of 12 amino acids. The CDR3 coding sequence is TGTGCCAGCTCGCGGGACAGGGCCGAGCAGTACTTC. It specifies CASSRDRAEQYF.

CDR3 nucleotide sequence: TGTGCCAGTGCGGGATTTACTTGGCAGTTCTTC. Amino acid sequence: CASAGFTWQFF. V and J are TRBV2 and TRBJ2-1; tentatively, D is TRBD2 (6 bases). V lost 9 bases and J lost 12, with 15 bases in between. Germline V gene lookup returns CDR1 SNHLY and CDR2 FYNNEI. CDR3 length equals 11 residues.

The CDR3 reads CASSYSDRGDQPQHF. The CDR3 nucleotides read TGTGCCAGCAGTTACTCGGACCGGGGTGATCAGCCCCAGCATTTT. The chain couples TRBV6-5 to TRBJ1-5; no firm D call. The CDR3 length is 15 residues. CDR1 is MNHEY, CDR2 SVGAGI, per germline. V was trimmed by 0 bases and J by 5 bases, leaving 11 bases between them.